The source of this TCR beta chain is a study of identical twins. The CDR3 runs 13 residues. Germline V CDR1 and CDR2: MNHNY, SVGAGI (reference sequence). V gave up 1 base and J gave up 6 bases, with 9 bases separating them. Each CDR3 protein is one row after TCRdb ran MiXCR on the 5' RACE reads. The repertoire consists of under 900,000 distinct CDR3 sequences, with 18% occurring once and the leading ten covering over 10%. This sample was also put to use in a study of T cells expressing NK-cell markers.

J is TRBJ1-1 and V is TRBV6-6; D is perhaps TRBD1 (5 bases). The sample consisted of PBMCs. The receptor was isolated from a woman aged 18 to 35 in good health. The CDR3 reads CASSYFGGSEAFF. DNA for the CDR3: TGTGCCAGCAGTTACTTCGGGGGATCTGAAGCTTTCTTT.